Below are 15 T cell receptor beta chains sequenced from a single sample in a study of T cells in Graves' hyperthyroidism and ophthalmopathy. Amplification yielded TCR beta CDR3 regions, with RNA transcripts as the source. In the first-round RT-PCR of the TCR CDR3, the HTBI primer set was used. TCRdb passed the multiplex PCR reads through MiXCR, listing each CDR3 protein once. The sample records fewer than 650,000 distinct CDR3 sequences, over 12% being singletons. Sequencing was done on a sample of blood. The receptors were gathered from a woman aged 18-29 years with Graves' ophthalmopathy.

This clonotype has a handful of counts. V is TRBV20-1 and J is TRBJ1-2; D gene ambiguous. Germline CDR1 DFQATT, CDR2 SNEGSKA (reference sequence). The CDR3 is made up of 15 amino acids. Trimming cost V 4 bases and J 3 bases, with 18 bases left between them. The CDR3 region has the DNA TGCAGTGCTACAACAGACTACGAGGGCTACTATGGCTACACCTTC. Its protein is CSATTDYEGYYGYTF.

This clonotype was observed at least ten times. The junction differs from germline at one of its ends, possibly a read error. This chain joins TRBV5-1 and TRBJ2-1; perhaps TRBD2 as D (5 bases). CDR1 SGHRS and CDR2 YFSETQ come from the germline V gene. The length of the CDR3 is 15 residues. CDR3 sequence reads: CASSLASGSYNEQFF. Here the CDR3 DNA reads TGTGCCAGCAGCTTAGCTTCGGGGAGTTACAATGAGCAGTTCTTC.

The chain carries TRBV5-6 and TRBJ1-5; D is unresolved. The CDR3 is made up of 14 amino acids. V was shortened by 1 base and J by 0 bases, with 5 bases between the two germline ends. Germline values: CDR1 SGHDT, CDR2 YYEEEE. The CDR3 DNA is TGTGCCAGCAGCTTGTGGTATAGCAATCAGCCCCAGCATTTT. It specifies CASSLWYSNQPQHF.

This clonotype has just a few counts. This chain connects TRBV6-1 to TRBJ1-2, with a weak D call TRBD1 (6 bases). CDR1 MNHNS and CDR2 SASEGT come from the germline V gene. V lost 3 bases and J lost 4, with 12 bases in between. The CDR3 covers 14 residues. This CDR3 reads CASSDSGGRYGYTF. The DNA of the CDR3 is TGTGCCAGCAGTGACTCCGGGGGCCGCTATGGCTACACCTTC.

The chain combines TRBV12-3 or TRBV12-4 with TRBJ1-6; 7 nucleotides match TRBD1. The CDR3 consists of 17 residues. After removal of 7 bases from V and 4 bases from J, the junction contained 13 bases not matched to a gene. CDR3 bases: TGTGCCAGCATCCAGGGTTCGGGACAGAGATATAATTCACCCCTCCACTTT. The encoded protein is CASIQGSGQRYNSPLHF.

This clonotype was found many times. This sequence joins TRBV7-3 and TRBJ2-5; perhaps D is TRBD1 or TRBD2 (5 bases each). There are 15 residues in the CDR3. The V end was cut by 0 bases, the J end by 5 bases, with 13 bases between. The V gene's germline CDR1 is SGHTA and CDR2 FQGTGA. The CDR3 region is CASSLTSGPGETQYF. The DNA for the CDR3 is TGTGCCAGCAGCTTAACGTCGGGGCCGGGGGAGACCCAGTACTTC.

This chain connects TRBV27 to TRBJ2-5; TRBD2 agrees at 11 bases. The V segment lost 2 bases and the J segment 2 bases; nucleotides outside the gene matches: 10. CDR1 is MNHEY and CDR2 is SMNVEV in the germline V gene (reference sequence). CDR3 length equals 18 residues. The CDR3 bases are TGTGCCAGCAGTTTAGGGGTAGCGGGAGGGAAATCACAAGAGACCCAGTACTTC. Its translation is CASSLGVAGGKSQETQYF.

This clonotype was detected ten times or more. The chain links TRBV28 to TRBJ2-7, with TRBD2 matching over 13 bases. Unmatched junction bases numbered 1, after V lost 4 bases and J lost 4 bases. The CDR3 covers 14 residues. Germline V lookup: CDR1 MDHEN, CDR2 SYDVKM. CDR3 residues: CASSWGLAGYEQYF. For the CDR3, the DNA is TGTGCCAGCAGTTGGGGACTAGCGGGATACGAGCAGTACTTC. Full variable domain (missing parts from reference TRBV28 and TRBJ2-7): DVKVTQSSRYLVKRTGEKVFLECVQDMDHENMFWYRQDPGLGLRLIYFSYDVKMKEKGDIPEGYSVSREKKERFSLILESASTNQTSMYLCASSWGLAGYEQYFGPGTRLTVT.

This clonotype was observed many times. The J gene is TRBJ1-2, the V gene TRBV28; D ambiguous. V was clipped by 3 bases and J by 4 bases, with 12 bases between them. There are 14 residues in the CDR3. CDR1 is MDHEN and CDR2 is SYDVKM in the germline V gene. DNA of the CDR3: TGTGCCAGCAGTTTCCTGGGCCTCGTCTATGGCTACACCTTC. Its translation is CASSFLGLVYGYTF.

This rearrangement joins TRBV19 to TRBJ2-7; 10 bases align to TRBD2. The CDR3 loop spans 15 amino acids. V dropped 6 bases and J dropped 3; count of bases not matched to a gene: 8. Germline V gene sequence: CDR1 LNHDA, CDR2 SQIVND (reference sequence). The CDR3 sequence is CASSPSSGSSYEQYF. The CDR3 DNA follows: TGTGCCAGTAGCCCCTCTAGCGGGAGCAGCTACGAGCAGTACTTC.

Note on this clonotype: Being one base from a much bigger clone, this may be a read error. The chain has TRBV20-1 and TRBJ2-4, with D possibly being TRBD1 or TRBD2 (5 bases each). This CDR3 contains 19 residues. CDR1 is DFQATT, CDR2 SNEGSKA, per germline (reference sequence). CDR3 residues: CSARDPTGKRDLAKSIQYF. For the CDR3, the DNA is TGCAGTGCTAGAGATCCCACAGGAAAGAGGGACCTAGCCAAAAGCATTCAGTACTTC.

This clonotype has a count of ten or more. The CDR3 bases are TGCAGCATAAAGCAGGGTTTGGCGACTGAAGCTTTCTTT. Protein product: CSIKQGLATEAFF. The V and J genes are TRBV29-1 and TRBJ1-1, with a tentative D call TRBD1 (5 bases). CDR3 length equals 13 residues. Germline V gene lookup returns CDR1 SQVTM and CDR2 ANQGSEA. Trimming pared 8 bases from V and 5 bases from J, leaving 18 bases between.

The rearrangement joins TRBV4-2 to TRBJ2-2; maybe TRBD1 (5 bases). The CDR3 spans 15 residues. From germline, CDR1 is LGHNA and CDR2 YNFKEQ. Trimming removed 3 bases at V and 1 base at J, with 9 bases between. This chain's CDR3 is CASSQATGNTGELFF. The CDR3 DNA follows: TGTGCCAGCAGCCAGGCTACAGGGAACACCGGGGAGCTGTTTTTT.

The chain combines TRBV2 with TRBJ1-1, with D tentatively TRBD1 (5 bases). Germline CDR1 reads SNHLY; CDR2 reads FYNNEI. Trimming pared 6 bases from V and 4 bases from J, leaving 12 bases between. The CDR3 consists of 13 residues. The CDR3 protein is CASRSGGGTEAFF. The CDR3 DNA follows: TGTGCCAGCAGGAGCGGGGGGGGCACTGAAGCTTTCTTT.

This clonotype was found a few times. CDR3 DNA sequence: TGTGCCAGCAGTGAGACCCAGGCCGGTACTTGGTTCTTC. Protein: CASSETQAGTWFF. The rearrangement uses TRBV2 and TRBJ2-1; D uncertain. The CDR3 has 13 residues. V was shortened by 3 bases and J by 15 bases, with 18 bases between the two germline ends. The germline V gene encodes CDR1 SNHLY and CDR2 FYNNEI. The full variable domain, with the rest looked up from reference TRBV2 and TRBJ2-1, is EPEVTQTPSHQVTQMGQEVILRCVPISNHLYFYWYRQILGQKVEFLVSFYNNEISEKSEIFDDQFSVERPDGSNFTLKIRSTKLEDSAMYFCASSETQAGTWFFGPGTRLTVL.